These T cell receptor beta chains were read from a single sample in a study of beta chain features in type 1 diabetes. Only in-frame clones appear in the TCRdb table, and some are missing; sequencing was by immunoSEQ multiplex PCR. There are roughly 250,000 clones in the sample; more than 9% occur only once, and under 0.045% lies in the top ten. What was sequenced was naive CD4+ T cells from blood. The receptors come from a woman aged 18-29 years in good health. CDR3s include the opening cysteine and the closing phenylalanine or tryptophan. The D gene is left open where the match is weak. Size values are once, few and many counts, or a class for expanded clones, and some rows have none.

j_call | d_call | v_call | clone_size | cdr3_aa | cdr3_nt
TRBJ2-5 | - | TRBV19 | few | CASSPGTGGSETQYF | TGTGCCAGTAGCCCCGGGACTGGTGGCTCGGAGACCCAGTACTTC
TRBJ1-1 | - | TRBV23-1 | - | CASSQSMGRENTEAFF | TGCGCCAGCAGTCAATCGATGGGCCGCGAGAACACTGAAGCTTTCTTT
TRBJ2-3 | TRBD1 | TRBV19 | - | CASSIGTGPDTQYF | TGTGCCAGTAGTATAGGGACAGGACCAGATACGCAGTATTTT
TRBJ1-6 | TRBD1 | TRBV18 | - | CASSTRTGGDSPLHF | TGTGCCAGCTCAACCCGGACAGGGGGAGATTCACCCCTCCACTTT
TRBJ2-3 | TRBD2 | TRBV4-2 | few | CASSQDLASGGTDTQYF | TGTGCCAGCAGCCAAGATTTAGCTAGCGGAGGCACAGATACGCAGTATTTT
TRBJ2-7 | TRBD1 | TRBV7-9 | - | CASSLVTGQAYEQYF | TGTGCCAGCAGCTTAGTGACAGGGCAAGCCTACGAGCAGTACTTC
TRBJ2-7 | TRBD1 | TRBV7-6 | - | CASSLEQGGHEQYF | TGTGCCAGCAGCTTAGAACAGGGGGGACACGAGCAGTACTTC
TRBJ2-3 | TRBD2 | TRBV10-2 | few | CASRASGGTSTDTQYF | TGCGCCAGCAGAGCTAGCGGGGGGACCAGCACAGATACGCAGTATTTT
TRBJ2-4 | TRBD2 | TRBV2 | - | CASVYPGGRGNIQYF | TGTGCCAGCGTCTATCCGGGGGGGCGAGGGAACATTCAGTACTTC
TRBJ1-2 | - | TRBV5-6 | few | CASSLRRGYGYTF | TGTGCCAGCAGCTTGAGGAGGGGATATGGCTACACCTTC
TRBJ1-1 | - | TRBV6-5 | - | CASSRDRMNTEAFF | TGTGCCAGCAGCCGAGACAGGATGAACACTGAAGCTTTCTTT
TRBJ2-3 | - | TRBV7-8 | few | CASSLEGVVTDTQYF | TGTGCCAGCAGCTTAGAAGGGGTGGTCACAGATACGCAGTATTTT
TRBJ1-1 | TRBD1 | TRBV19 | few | CASSFPGQMNTEAFF | TGTGCCAGTAGTTTTCCGGGACAGATGAACACTGAAGCTTTCTTT
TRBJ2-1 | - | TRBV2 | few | CASSPLAGRYNEQFF | TGTGCCAGCAGTCCTCTTGCGGGACGATACAATGAGCAGTTCTTC
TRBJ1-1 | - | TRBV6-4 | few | CASSRTANTEAFF | TGTGCCAGCAGTCGGACAGCCAACACTGAAGCTTTCTTT
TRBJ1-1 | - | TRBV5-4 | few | CASSLRSGEAFF | TGTGCCAGCAGCTTGAGGAGCGGTGAAGCTTTCTTT
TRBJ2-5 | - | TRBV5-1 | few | CASTDGDSQETQYF | TGCGCCAGCACCGACGGTGACAGCCAAGAGACCCAGTACTTC
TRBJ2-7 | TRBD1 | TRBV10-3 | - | CATEQGSSYEQYF | TGTGCCACCGAACAGGGGAGCTCCTACGAGCAGTACTTC
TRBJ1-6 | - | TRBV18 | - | CASSPLRPRDIDNSPLHF | TGTGCCAGCTCACCATTGCGGCCCAGGGACATTGATAATTCACCCCTCCACTTT
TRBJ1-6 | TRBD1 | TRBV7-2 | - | CASSSTGGGSPLHF | TGTGCCAGCAGCTCTACAGGGGGGGGATCACCCCTCCACTTT
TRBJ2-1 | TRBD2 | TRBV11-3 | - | CASSLLAGSYNEQFF | TGTGCCAGCAGCTTACTAGCGGGAAGCTACAATGAGCAGTTCTTC
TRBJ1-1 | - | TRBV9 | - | CASSVVFNTEAFF | TGTGCCAGCAGCGTAGTATTCAACACTGAAGCTTTCTTT
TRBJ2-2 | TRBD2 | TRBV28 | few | CASRGLAGSGELFF | TGTGCCAGCAGGGGACTAGCGGGCTCCGGGGAGCTGTTTTTT
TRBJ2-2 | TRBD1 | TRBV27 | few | CASSLFPGQGVAGELFF | TGTGCCAGCAGTTTATTCCCGGGACAGGGGGTAGCCGGGGAGCTGTTTTTT
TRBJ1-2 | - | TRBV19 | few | CASSTTDRSLYGYTF | TGTGCCAGTAGCACGACCGACAGGAGCCTCTATGGCTACACCTTC
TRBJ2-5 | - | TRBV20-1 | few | CSARVSETQYF | TGCAGTGCTAGAGTTTCGGAGACCCAGTACTTC
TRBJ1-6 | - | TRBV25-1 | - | CASSRITSNSPLHF | TGTGCCAGCAGTCGAATAACATCTAATTCACCCCTCCACTTT
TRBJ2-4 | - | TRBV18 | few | CASSGPGAGDSAKNIQYF | TGTGCCAGCTCAGGTCCAGGGGCAGGCGACTCGGCCAAAAACATTCAGTACTTC